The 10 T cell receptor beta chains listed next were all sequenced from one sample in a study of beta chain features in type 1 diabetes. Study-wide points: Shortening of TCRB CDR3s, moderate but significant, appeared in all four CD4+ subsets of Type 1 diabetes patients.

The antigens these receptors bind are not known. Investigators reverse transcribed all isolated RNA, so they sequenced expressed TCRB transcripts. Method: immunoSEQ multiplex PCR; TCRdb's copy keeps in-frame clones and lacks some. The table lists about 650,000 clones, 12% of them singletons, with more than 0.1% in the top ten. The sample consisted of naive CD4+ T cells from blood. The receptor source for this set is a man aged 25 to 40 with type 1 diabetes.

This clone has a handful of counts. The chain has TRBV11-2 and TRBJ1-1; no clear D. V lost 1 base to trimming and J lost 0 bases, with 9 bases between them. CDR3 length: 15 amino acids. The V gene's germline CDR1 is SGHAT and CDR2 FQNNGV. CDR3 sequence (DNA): TGTGCCAGCAGCTTAGTCACCCTTCTGAACACTGAAGCTTTCTTT. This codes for CASSLVTLLNTEAFF.

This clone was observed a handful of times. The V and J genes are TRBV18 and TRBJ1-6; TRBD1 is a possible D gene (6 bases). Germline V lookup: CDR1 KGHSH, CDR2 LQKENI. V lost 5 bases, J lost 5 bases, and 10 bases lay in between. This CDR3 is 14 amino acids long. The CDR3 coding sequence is TGTGCCAGCTCAGGGACACCTGATAATTCACCCCTCCACTTT. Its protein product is CASSGTPDNSPLHF.

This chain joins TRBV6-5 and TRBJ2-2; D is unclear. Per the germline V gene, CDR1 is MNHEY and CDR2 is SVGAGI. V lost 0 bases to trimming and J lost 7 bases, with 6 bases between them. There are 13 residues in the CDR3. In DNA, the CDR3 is TGTGCCAGCAGTTACTCAAATCACGGGGAGCTGTTTTTT. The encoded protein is CASSYSNHGELFF.

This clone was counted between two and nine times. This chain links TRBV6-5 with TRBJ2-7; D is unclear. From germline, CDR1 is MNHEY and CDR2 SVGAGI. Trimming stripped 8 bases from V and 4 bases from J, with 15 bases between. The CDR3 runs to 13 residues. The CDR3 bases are TGTGCCAGCTTTTCGAACCGGAAGTACGAGCAGTACTTC. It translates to CASFSNRKYEQYF.

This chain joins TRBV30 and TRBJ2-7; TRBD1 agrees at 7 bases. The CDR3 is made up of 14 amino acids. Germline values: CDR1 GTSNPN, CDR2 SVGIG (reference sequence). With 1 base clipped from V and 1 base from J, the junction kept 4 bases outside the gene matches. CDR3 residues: CAWSALTGSYEQYF. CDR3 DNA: TGTGCCTGGAGTGCCCTGACAGGGTCCTACGAGCAGTACTTC. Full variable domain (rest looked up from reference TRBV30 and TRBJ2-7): SQTIHQWPATLVQPVGSPLSLECTVEGTSNPNLYWYRQAAGRGLQLLFYSVGIGQISSEVPQNLSASRPQDRQFILSSKKLLLSDSGFYLCAWSALTGSYEQYFGPGTRLTVT.

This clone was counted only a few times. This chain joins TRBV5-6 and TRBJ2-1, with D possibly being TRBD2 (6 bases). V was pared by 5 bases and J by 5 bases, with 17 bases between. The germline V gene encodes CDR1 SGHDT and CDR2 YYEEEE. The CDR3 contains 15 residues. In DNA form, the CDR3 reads TGTGCCAGCAGTCGGCGGGGCGCAGGGAACAATGAGCAGTTCTTC. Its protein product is CASSRRGAGNNEQFF.

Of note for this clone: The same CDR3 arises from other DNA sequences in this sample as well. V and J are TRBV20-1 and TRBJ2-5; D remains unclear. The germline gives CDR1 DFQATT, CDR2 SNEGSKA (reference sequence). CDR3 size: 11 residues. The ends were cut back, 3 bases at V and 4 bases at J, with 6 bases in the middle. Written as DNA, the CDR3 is TGCAGTGCTAGTGTAGGAGAGACCCAGTACTTC. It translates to CSASVGETQYF.

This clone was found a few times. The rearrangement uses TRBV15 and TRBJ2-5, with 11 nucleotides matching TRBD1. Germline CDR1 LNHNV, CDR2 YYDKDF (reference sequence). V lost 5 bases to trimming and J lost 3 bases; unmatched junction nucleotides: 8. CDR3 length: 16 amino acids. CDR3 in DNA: TGTGCCACCAGCGGCGGACAGGGGGCCGTGGAAGAGACCCAGTACTTC. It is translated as CATSGGQGAVEETQYF.

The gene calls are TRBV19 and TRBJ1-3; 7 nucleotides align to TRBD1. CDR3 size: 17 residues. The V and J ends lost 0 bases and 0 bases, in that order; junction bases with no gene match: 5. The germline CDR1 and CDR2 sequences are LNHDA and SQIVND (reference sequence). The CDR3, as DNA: TGTGCCAGTAGTATAGAGGGACAGTGGACCTCTGGAAACACCATATATTTT. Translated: CASSIEGQWTSGNTIYF.

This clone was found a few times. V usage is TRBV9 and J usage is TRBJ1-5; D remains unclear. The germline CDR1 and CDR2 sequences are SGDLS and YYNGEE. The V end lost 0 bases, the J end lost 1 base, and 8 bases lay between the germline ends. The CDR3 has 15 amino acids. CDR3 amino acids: CASSVGEGSNQPQHF. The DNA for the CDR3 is TGTGCCAGCAGCGTAGGAGAGGGAAGCAATCAGCCCCAGCATTTT.